This TCR beta chain was observed in a study of blood T cells in healthy people across ages (dated by TCRdb to between 2014 and 2017). Concerning the study at large: Template switching captured roughly one uniquely barcoded TCR beta cDNA molecule per two T cells in model experiments. The study measured age-related changes in TCR beta repertoire diversity using deep sequencing normalized with unique cDNA molecular identifiers. Four age groups were formed from the donors: young (average roughly 15 years), middle-aged (approximately 39), aged (around 62) and long-lived (82). To avoid experimental bias, donors of different ages were spread randomly across the sequencing lanes. Two additional independent replicas of 1 million unique cDNA reads from the same blood draw were analyzed for two donors (one aged 18 to 29 and one aged 80 or older).

The roughly 38 donors, aged about 6 to 100 years, were systemically healthy Caucasian individuals from Russia. Roughly 9 milliliters of peripheral blood were drawn from each donor into EDTA-treated Vacutainer tubes. Ficoll-Paque density-gradient centrifugation was used to isolate PBMCs, with at least 7 million per sample. Total RNA, at least 5 micrograms per sample, was extracted from PBMCs with Trizol reagent. The percentages of naive CD45RAhigh/CD27high T cells were determined by flow cytometry on a PBMC aliquot from every donor. Library construction relied on 5' RACE. Sequencing used an Illumina HiSeq 2500. A second PCR of roughly 7 to 11 cycles was performed with a sample-barcoded 5' primer and a J-beta primer mix. A template-switch 5' adaptor carrying 12 random nucleotides introduced a unique molecular identifier onto each TCR beta cDNA molecule. Each sample yielded at least 3 million CDR3-containing paired-end reads. All of the RNA was converted into first-strand cDNA using the Mint cDNA synthesis kit, with a TRBC-specific oligonucleotide serving as the primer. All cDNA was treated with uracil-DNA glycosylase and then went through a first 18-cycle PCR with the universal primers M1SS and BC2_uni_R. On the study's bioinformatics: Normalization of each sample was performed by random selection of 1 million high-quality reads, each carrying a distinct molecular identifier. Instead of being binned into consensus sequences, reads that shared molecular identifiers were thrown out. MiTCR, run with a Q25 quality threshold and the strictest error-elimination algorithm, handled CDR3 identification, clonotype clustering and error correction. A nonparametric unseen species model with Euler transformation was used to estimate a lower bound on total TCR beta diversity. The public reads were quality trimmed at Q25 with fastp and then assembled into clones with MiXCR by TCRdb, keeping productive beta chains. Rows matching on CDR3 protein sequence are summarized as one entry with the most common DNA and genes. For this entry, the V and J calls and clone size follow TCRdb and not the study's own pipeline. The sample profile shows about 1.8 million distinct CDR3 sequences; roughly 49% of them were found once. Clones ranked in the top ten supply 2% to 2.5% of the sample.

Per the germline V gene, SQVTM is the CDR1 and ANQGSEA is the CDR2. The CDR3, from cysteine to phenylalanine, totals 15 residues. Only the CDR3 region is kept as DNA, spanning 45 bases read in frame from base 1. This clonotype appeared a few times. Its antigen is currently not known. Mismatch with germline at one junction end may stem from a read error. Results and caveats for the whole study, not just this receptor: Estimates of total diversity based on one million sequenced T cells were considered lower bounds and underestimates. The percentage of naive T cells measured by flow cytometry correlated strongly with observed TCR beta diversity. As age increased, observed TCR beta diversity per million T cells dropped in a roughly linear way, and a significant reduction was already evident by age around 41. Compared with the aged group, the long-lived group had more naive CD4+ T cells, fewer expanded clones and increased TCR diversity, suggesting age selection. Donor CMV infection status was unknown, potentially confounding age-related changes in expanded clonotypes. Because profiling used bulk unsorted PBMCs, naive and antigen-experienced compartments could not be compared conclusively.

This TCR came from a woman aged 40 to 50 in good health. The V and J genes are TRBV29-1 and TRBJ1-1, with 7 bases aligning to TRBD1. The sample was blood. The encoded CDR3 is CSVEEPGQRSGEAFF. Here is the DNA: TGCAGCGTGGAAGAGCCGGGACAGCGCTCCGGTGAAGCTTTCTTT.